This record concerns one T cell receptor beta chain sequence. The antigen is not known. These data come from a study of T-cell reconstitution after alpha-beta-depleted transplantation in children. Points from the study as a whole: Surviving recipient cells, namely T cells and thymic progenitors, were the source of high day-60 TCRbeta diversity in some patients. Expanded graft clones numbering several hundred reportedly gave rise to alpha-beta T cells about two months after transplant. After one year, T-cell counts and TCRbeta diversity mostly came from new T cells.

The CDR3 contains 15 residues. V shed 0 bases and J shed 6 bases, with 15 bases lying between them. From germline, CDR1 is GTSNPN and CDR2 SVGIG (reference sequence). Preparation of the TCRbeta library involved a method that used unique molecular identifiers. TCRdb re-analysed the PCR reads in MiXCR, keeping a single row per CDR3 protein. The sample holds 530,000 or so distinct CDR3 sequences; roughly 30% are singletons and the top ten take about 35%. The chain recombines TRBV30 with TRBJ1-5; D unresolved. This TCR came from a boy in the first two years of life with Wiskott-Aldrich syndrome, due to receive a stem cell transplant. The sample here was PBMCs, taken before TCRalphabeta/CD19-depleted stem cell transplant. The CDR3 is CAWSVGQSFRQPQHF. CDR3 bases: TGTGCCTGGAGTGTAGGTCAGAGCTTTCGTCAGCCCCAGCATTTT.